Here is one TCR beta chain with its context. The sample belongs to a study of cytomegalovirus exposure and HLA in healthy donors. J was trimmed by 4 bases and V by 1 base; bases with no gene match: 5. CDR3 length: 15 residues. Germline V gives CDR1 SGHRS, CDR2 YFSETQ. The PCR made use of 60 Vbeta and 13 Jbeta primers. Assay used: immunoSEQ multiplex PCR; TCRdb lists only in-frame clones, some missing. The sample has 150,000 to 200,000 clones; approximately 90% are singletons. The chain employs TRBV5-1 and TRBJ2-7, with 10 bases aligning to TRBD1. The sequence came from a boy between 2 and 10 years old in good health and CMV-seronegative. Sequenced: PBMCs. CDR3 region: CASSLQTGGRYEQYF. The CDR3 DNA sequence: TGCGCCAGCAGCTTGCAGACAGGGGGCCGGTACGAGCAGTACTTC.